This T cell receptor beta chain was retrieved from a study of blood T cells in healthy people across ages. A J-beta primer mix and a sample-barcoded 5' primer were used in a second PCR of about 6 to 12 cycles. Each CDR3 protein is one row after TCRdb ran MiXCR on the 5' RACE reads. The sample has hundreds of thousands of distinct CDR3 sequences; approximately 52% are singletons. The CDR3 is 15 residues long. V lost 2 bases and J 3 bases, leaving 14 bases between the germline ends. Germline V gene data show CDR1 as SGHRS and CDR2 as YFSETQ. This sequence originates from a woman of 80 years or more in good health. The V and J genes are TRBV5-1 and TRBJ1-2; D may be TRBD1 (6 bases). Sequencing was carried out using blood. CDR3 DNA sequence: TGCGCCAGCAGCTTCAATCAGGGGCGCGACTATGGCTACACCTTC. Translating it yields CASSFNQGRDYGYTF.